This entry lists 31 T cell receptor beta chains sequenced from one sample in a study of regulatory T cells in long-lasting Graves disease. The authors built TCR beta libraries using iRepertoire HTBI primers and Arm-PCR of CDR3 regions. TCRdb reprocessed the multiplex PCR reads with MiXCR, giving one entry per CDR3 protein. The sample includes 400,000 to 500,000 distinct CDR3 sequences, around 13% of them seen just once. Stated time point: newly diagnosed GD, antithyroid drugs for less than 3 months. After RNA was extracted from PBMCs, the TCR library was made from it. These data also featured in a second study, about T cells in Graves' hyperthyroidism and ophthalmopathy.

Specimen: peripheral blood mononuclear cells (PBMCs), collected at new diagnosis, from a patient treated with antithyroid drugs. The receptors shown here come from a woman between 45 and 65 years old with Graves disease.

The chain uses TRBV5-6 and TRBJ1-1; tentative D call: TRBD1 (5 bases). Looked up from germline, CDR1 is SGHDT and CDR2 is YYEEEE. CDR3 length: 12 residues. Deletions cut 0 bases from V and 10 bases from J, with 10 bases between. The CDR3 here is CASSLGRGLAFF. The CDR3 nucleotides are TGTGCCAGCAGCTTGGGAAGGGGACTAGCTTTCTTT.

This clonotype was observed many times. The V and J genes are TRBV28 and TRBJ2-5; 12 bases agree with TRBD2. The CDR3 contains 16 residues. Looked up from germline, CDR1 is MDHEN and CDR2 is SYDVKM. V shed 3 bases, J shed 4 bases, and the junction held 6 bases outside the gene matches. The chain's CDR3 is CASSFTTSGSLETQYF. The CDR3 nucleotides are TGTGCCAGCAGTTTTACGACTAGCGGGAGTTTAGAGACCCAGTACTTC. The variable domain in full, with the rest retrieved from reference TRBV28 and TRBJ2-5, is DVKVTQSSRYLVKRTGEKVFLECVQDMDHENMFWYRQDPGLGLRLIYFSYDVKMKEKGDIPEGYSVSREKKERFSLILESASTNQTSMYLCASSFTTSGSLETQYFGPGTRLLVL.

The table lists this clonotype with many counts. This chain links TRBV28 with TRBJ2-1, with a weak D call TRBD2 (6 bases). With 10 bases removed from V and 4 bases from J, the gap between germline ends came to 14 bases. Germline assignment: CDR1 MDHEN and CDR2 SYDVKM. CDR3 length: 13 amino acids. This chain's CDR3 is CATYRAGYNEQFF. DNA for the CDR3: TGTGCCACCTACCGGGCGGGGTACAATGAGCAGTTCTTC.

This clonotype appeared a few times. V usage is TRBV29-1 and J usage is TRBJ2-7; D gene ambiguous. V lost 8 bases and J 6 bases, leaving 14 bases between the germline ends. This CDR3 is 11 amino acids long. The V gene's germline CDR1 is SQVTM and CDR2 ANQGSEA. CDR3 DNA: TGCAGCATCACCGCATGGGGCGAGCAGTACTTC. Protein product: CSITAWGEQYF.

This clonotype has a handful of counts. One junction end does not reproduce the germline sequence, and a read error may be involved. This chain uses TRBV7-8 with TRBJ1-6; 9 bases align to TRBD1. CDR3 length equals 16 residues. Looked up from germline, CDR1 is SGHVS and CDR2 is FQNEAQ. The CDR3 DNA is TGTGCCAGCAGCTTAGAGACGGGACAGGGAAATTCACCCCCCCACTTT. Protein product: CASSLETGQGNSPPHF.

This clonotype has at least ten counts. This chain links TRBV12-3 or TRBV12-4 with TRBJ1-1; TRBD1 is a possible D gene (5 bases). The ends were cut back, 2 bases at V and 6 bases at J, with 10 bases in the middle. The CDR3 has 13 amino acids. CDR3 sequence: CASSLLGVAEAFF. CDR3 sequence (DNA): TGTGCCAGCAGTTTATTGGGGGTGGCTGAAGCTTTCTTT.

This clonotype was seen at least ten times. The CDR3 bases are TGTGCCAGCAGCACCGACAGGGACTCCTACAATGAGCAGTTCTTC. Translation gives CASSTDRDSYNEQFF. The chain has TRBV7-3 and TRBJ2-1, with 7 bases identical to TRBD1. V shed 5 bases and J 0 bases; nucleotides not matched to a gene: 4. CDR3 length: 15 amino acids. Germline lookup yields CDR1 SGHTA and CDR2 FQGTGA.

This clonotype has more than one count but fewer than ten. J is TRBJ2-3 and V is TRBV30; 14 bases map to TRBD2. CDR1 is GTSNPN and CDR2 is SVGIG in the germline V gene (reference sequence). The CDR3 length is 18 residues. Trimming removed 2 bases from V and 3 bases from J; junction bases left unmatched: 10. CDR3: CAWSPSRRLAGGTDTQYF. In nucleotides, the CDR3 is TGTGCCTGGAGTCCCTCCCGCCGACTAGCGGGAGGGACAGATACGCAGTATTTT.

This clonotype was detected many times. V gene TRBV5-1 combines with J gene TRBJ2-2, with D possibly matching TRBD1 (7 bases). Germline V gene data show CDR1 as SGHRS and CDR2 as YFSETQ. There are 15 residues in the CDR3. V lost 4 bases, J lost 3 bases, and 13 bases lay in between. The chain's CDR3 is CASSAGTAYTGELFF. The CDR3 region has the DNA TGCGCCAGCAGCGCGGGGACAGCTTACACCGGGGAGCTGTTTTTT.

The gene calls are TRBV5-1 and TRBJ1-3, with D perhaps matching TRBD1 (6 bases). V was cut by 4 bases and J by 1 base, with 12 bases left in between. Germline CDR1 SGHRS, CDR2 YFSETQ. The CDR3 length is 15 residues. For the CDR3, the DNA is TGCGCCAGCAGCCTGGACAGCCGTTCTGGAAACACCATATATTTT. Translating it yields CASSLDSRSGNTIYF.

This clonotype showed up many times. The rearrangement uses TRBV3-1 and TRBJ2-3; D gene unclear. The germline V gene has CDR1 LGHDT and CDR2 YNNKEL (reference sequence). The CDR3 is made up of 14 amino acids. Trimming removed 0 bases at V and 5 bases at J, with 9 bases between. DNA for the CDR3: TGTGCCAGCAGCCAAGACAATAGTTTAGATACGCAGTATTTT. As protein: CASSQDNSLDTQYF.

This clonotype was seen more than once but under ten times. This chain joins TRBV6-1 and TRBJ2-2, with D perhaps being TRBD1 or TRBD2 (5 bases each). The V gene's germline CDR1 is MNHNS and CDR2 SASEGT. The V end was cut by 6 bases, the J end by 3 bases, with 11 bases between. The CDR3 loop spans 14 amino acids. The CDR3 loop is CASRTGTHTGELFF. CDR3 in DNA: TGTGCCAGCAGGACCGGGACCCACACCGGGGAGCTGTTTTTT.

A remark on this clonotype: This CDR3 is missing its conserved last phenylalanine or tryptophan, likely due to a read error. The rearrangement uses TRBV28 and TRBJ2-1; 7 nucleotides agree with TRBD1. With V trimmed by 6 bases and J by 3 bases, 11 bases remained unmatched. The CDR3 length is 16 residues. Per the germline V gene, CDR1 is MDHEN and CDR2 is SYDVKM. The DNA of the CDR3 is TGTGCCAGCAGGGACCCAGGGGGTTCCCTCTACAATGAGCAGTTCTCC. Translating it yields CASRDPGGSLYNEQFS.

This clonotype was found a few times. This sequence may be a read error, since a much larger clone differs from it by one base. The CDR3 region is CASRALAGVGYNEHFF. DNA of the CDR3: TGTGCCAGCAGGGCCCTAGCGGGAGTTGGATACAATGAGCATTTCTTC. This chain links TRBV6-1 with TRBJ2-1; 10 bases agree with TRBD2. In germline, CDR1 is MNHNS, CDR2 SASEGT. This CDR3 region has 16 residues.

The CDR3 sequence: CASSPLTGDGTEAFF. CDR3 nucleotides: TGCGCCAGCAGCCCACTGACAGGGGATGGGACTGAAGCTTTCTTT. The chain carries TRBV5-1 and TRBJ1-1; 8 bases map to TRBD1. The CDR3 has 15 residues. V was pared by 4 bases and J by 5 bases, with 10 bases of the junction left unmatched. CDR1 and CDR2 (germline): SGHRS, YFSETQ.

This chain uses TRBV29-1 with TRBJ2-7; 7 bases align to TRBD2. Germline assignment: CDR1 SQVTM and CDR2 ANQGSEA. V was pared by 7 bases and J by 1 base, with 7 bases of the junction left unmatched. The CDR3 has 13 residues. CDR3 bases: TGCAGCGCATCACTAGCGTTTTCCTACGAGCAGTACTTC. Protein: CSASLAFSYEQYF.

In the case of this clonotype: The junction shows a germline mismatch at one end, possibly a read error. The rearrangement uses TRBV14 and TRBJ2-5; perhaps TRBD2 as D (5 bases). The CDR3 sequence is 14 residues long. From germline, CDR1 is SGHDN and CDR2 FVKESK. The CDR3 loop is CTSSQGSVQETQYF. DNA for the CDR3: TGTACCAGCAGCCAAGGGAGCGTACAAGAGACCCAGTACTTC.

There are many counts of this clonotype. V usage is TRBV6-9 and J usage is TRBJ1-6; D is perhaps TRBD1 (5 bases). CDR1 MNHGY and CDR2 SVAAGI come from the germline V gene. The CDR3 spans 14 residues. Trimming took 2 bases from V and 8 from J, leaving 10 bases between them. CDR3 sequence: CASSYGQGDSPLHF. For the CDR3, the DNA is TGTGCCAGCAGTTATGGGCAGGGTGATTCACCCCTCCACTTT.

This clonotype was counted only a few times. The rearrangement uses TRBV7-9 and TRBJ1-1; D gene unclear. CDR1 is SEHNR, CDR2 FQNEAQ, per germline (reference sequence). This CDR3 has 11 amino acids. Trimming removed 5 bases at V and 6 bases at J, with 7 bases between. CDR3 sequence reads: CASSHWPEAFF. The CDR3, as DNA: TGTGCCAGCAGCCATTGGCCTGAAGCTTTCTTT.

At least ten counts were recorded for this clonotype. For the CDR3, the DNA is TGTGCCAGCAGTGAAGCGGGACAGGGGGCAGGAACCGGGGAGCTGTTTTTT. Translation gives CASSEAGQGAGTGELFF. V is TRBV6-1 and J is TRBJ2-2; 12 nucleotides agree with TRBD1. The V segment lost 0 bases and the J segment 5 bases; nucleotides outside the gene matches: 4. The germline gives CDR1 MNHNS, CDR2 SASEGT. The CDR3 runs to 17 residues.

The chain couples TRBV18 to TRBJ2-1; 12 nucleotides match TRBD2. V shed 6 bases and J 8 bases; nucleotides not matched to a gene: 8. The germline V gene encodes CDR1 KGHSH and CDR2 LQKENI. The CDR3 is 15 residues long. CDR3 DNA: TGTGCCAGCTCGCCCGGACTAGCGGGAAGGTATGAGCAGTTCTTC. Its translation is CASSPGLAGRYEQFF.

This clonotype was seen ten or more times. This chain's CDR3 is CASSPRLYEQYF. The CDR3 nucleotides read TGTGCCAGCAGCCCCAGACTCTACGAGCAGTACTTC. V gene TRBV6-1 combines with J gene TRBJ2-7; no reliable D call. The CDR3 totals 12 residues. Trimming took off 6 bases at V and 3 bases at J, with 9 bases between the two ends. The germline V gene encodes CDR1 MNHNS and CDR2 SASEGT.

This clonotype was counted many times. V is TRBV5-1 and J is TRBJ2-1, with D hard to call. The V end lost 3 bases, the J end lost 0 bases, and 13 bases lay between the germline ends. CDR1 SGHRS and CDR2 YFSETQ come from the germline V gene. The CDR3 consists of 16 residues. The CDR3 DNA reads TGCGCCAGCAGCTCTAGACGGAGAAGCTCCTACAATGAGCAGTTCTTC. This gives the protein CASSSRRRSSYNEQFF.

This clonotype has ten or more counts. V is TRBV18 and J is TRBJ1-5; 8 bases align to TRBD1. Germline values: CDR1 KGHSH, CDR2 LQKENI. The CDR3 covers 14 residues. V trimming: 0 bases; J trimming: 11 bases; junction bases outside the gene matches: 6. In DNA form, the CDR3 reads TGTGCCAGCTCACCACCGTCGGACAGGGAGTCCCAGCATTTT. It encodes CASSPPSDRESQHF.

This clonotype was detected ten times or more. The V call is TRBV6-5, the J call TRBJ1-2, with 7 nucleotides matching TRBD1. After removal of 2 bases from V and 7 bases from J, the junction contained 7 bases not matched to a gene. The CDR3 loop spans 14 amino acids. Germline V gene lookup returns CDR1 MNHEY and CDR2 SVGAGI. CDR3 nucleotides: TGTGCCAGCAGTTACGCCGACAGGGTAGCTGGCTACACCTTC. It codes for CASSYADRVAGYTF.

This clonotype has a handful of counts. This chain links TRBV4-2 with TRBJ2-7; TRBD1 aligns across 8 bases. Per germline, CDR1 LGHNA and CDR2 YNFKEQ. This CDR3 spans 13 amino acids. J gave up 6 bases and V 1 base, and 2 bases lay outside the gene matches. CDR3 sequence: CASSQGTGFEQYF. Here the CDR3 DNA reads TGTGCCAGCAGCCAAGGGACAGGGTTCGAGCAGTACTTC.

The V and J genes are TRBV19 and TRBJ1-5; D call uncertain. The germline V gene encodes CDR1 LNHDA and CDR2 SQIVND (reference sequence). Trimming stripped 1 base from V and 0 bases from J, with 7 bases between. The CDR3 consists of 15 residues. Here the CDR3 DNA reads TGTGCCAGTAGTATAGGAACGGGTAGCAATCAGCCCCAGCATTTT. This encodes CASSIGTGSNQPQHF.

The genes are TRBV19 and TRBJ2-7; tentatively, D is TRBD1 (6 bases). Germline V gene sequence: CDR1 LNHDA, CDR2 SQIVND (reference sequence). Trimming removed 6 bases at V and 3 bases at J, with 15 bases between. This CDR3 spans 14 amino acids. As DNA, the CDR3 is TGTGCCAGTAGACCCCTGACAGGATACTACGAGCAGTACTTC. This codes for CASRPLTGYYEQYF. Full variable domain (remainder filled in from reference TRBV19 and TRBJ2-7): DGGITQSPKYLFRKEGQNVTLSCEQNLNHDAMYWYRQDPGQGLRLIYYSQIVNDFQKGDIAEGYSVSREKKESFPLTVTSAQKNPTAFYLCASRPLTGYYEQYFGPGTRLTVT.

There are many counts of this clonotype. This chain links TRBV18 with TRBJ2-1; TRBD2 agrees at 8 bases. Germline values: CDR1 KGHSH, CDR2 LQKENI. With 8 bases clipped from V and 6 bases from J, the junction kept 12 bases outside the gene matches. The CDR3 spans 15 residues. CDR3 sequence: CASRVQGLEVNEQFF. DNA of the CDR3: TGTGCCAGCAGGGTGCAGGGACTAGAGGTCAATGAGCAGTTCTTC.

This clonotype has just one count. This chain uses TRBV29-1 with TRBJ1-4; D possibly corresponds to TRBD1 (6 bases). The germline V gene has CDR1 SQVTM and CDR2 ANQGSEA. The CDR3 is made up of 13 amino acids. Trimming shortened V by 2 bases and J by 7 bases, and 11 bases separated the two germline ends. In DNA, the CDR3 is TGCAGCGTTGAATTACAGGGAGGTGAAAAACTGTTTTTT. Its protein is CSVELQGGEKLFF.

This clonotype was picked up many times. This rearrangement joins TRBV28 to TRBJ2-6; tentative D call: TRBD1 (5 bases). The germline CDR1 and CDR2 sequences are MDHEN and SYDVKM. Deletions cut 8 bases from V and 2 bases from J, with 7 bases between. The CDR3 consists of 13 residues. CDR3 in amino acids: CASSGTGANVLTF. DNA of the CDR3: TGTGCCAGCTCAGGGACTGGGGCCAACGTCCTGACTTTC.